This TCR beta chain was sequenced for a study of graft-versus-host responses after intestinal transplantation. About the study: Recipients had multivisceral, liver-intestinal, or isolated intestinal transplants. Broader study findings: GvH clones occurred in recipient marrow; some first appeared in ileum or blood.

Sequencing was performed with immunoSEQ multiplex PCR; in TCRdb, only in-frame clones are kept and a portion is missing. The sample shows roughly 89,000 clones, roughly nine tenths of them seen only once. The CDR3 extends over 16 amino acids. Concerning this clone: The antigen remains undetermined.

The sample in question was unstimulated CD4+ T cells sorted from spleen or lymph node cells, obtained before intestinal transplant. This clonotype was obtained from a human donor who received an intestinal transplant. J is TRBJ1-1 and V is TRBV5-3; a weak D match, TRBD1 (5 bases). TRBV5-3 is classed as an ORF, of uncertain function. The CDR3 DNA reads TGTGAACCTAAGGGGCATCGCGCGTGGGTGAACACTGAAGCTTTCTTT. Translation: CEPKGHRAWVNTEAFF.